The 18 T cell receptor beta chains listed next were all sequenced from one sample in a study of T-cell memory formation after mild COVID-19. One entry per CDR3 protein results from TCRdb running MiXCR on the 5' RACE reads. There are about 470,000 distinct CDR3 sequences in the sample; more than 20% occur only once, and around 13% lies in the top ten. Sequenced input: PBMCs or a T cell subset sorted from them (not recorded which). These TCRs come from an adult woman who had mild COVID-19 (a few samples of this study predate the infection). Cell type and time point are not known.

The chain is built from TRBV4-2 and TRBJ2-3, with TRBD1 identical over 11 bases. Losses at the gene ends were 0 bases for V and 2 bases for J; bases not matched to a gene: 13. The germline gives CDR1 LGHNA, CDR2 YNFKEQ. This CDR3 region has 20 residues. Here the CDR3 DNA reads TGTGCCAGCAGCCAAGAGTATACTCCGGACAGGGGGCGCGACACAGATACGCAGTATTTT. Residues: CASSQEYTPDRGRDTDTQYF.

This clonotype was picked up a small number of times. The chain combines TRBV7-2 with TRBJ2-7; 7 bases are shared with TRBD2. The CDR3 sequence is 15 residues long. Germline values: CDR1 SGHTA, CDR2 FQGNSA. The J segment lost 2 bases and the V segment lost 5 bases, leaving 9 bases of the junction unmatched. The CDR3 DNA is TGTGCCAGCAGCCATGGGGCTAGCGGCACCTACGAGCAGTACTTC. The encoded protein is CASSHGASGTYEQYF. Complete variable domain (other parts from reference TRBV7-2 and TRBJ2-7): GAGVSQSPSNKVTEKGKDVELRCDPISGHTALYWYRQSLGQGLEFLIYFQGNSAPDKSGLPSDRFSAERTGGSVSTLTIQRTQQEDSAVYLCASSHGASGTYEQYFGPGTRLTVT.

The chain joins TRBV30 to TRBJ2-1, with TRBD1 matching 10 bases. Losses at the gene ends were 2 bases for V and 9 bases for J; bases not matched to a gene: 10. This CDR3 contains 15 residues. Germline loops: CDR1 GTSNPN, CDR2 SVGIG (reference sequence). The CDR3, as DNA: TGTGCCTGGAGTCTGACAGGGGGCATCGCAATTGAGCAGTTCTTC. Encoded protein: CAWSLTGGIAIEQFF.

The table lists this clonotype with a few counts. The chain is built from TRBV5-4 and TRBJ2-2; the match to TRBD1 covers 8 bases. The V segment lost 0 bases and the J segment 4 bases; nucleotides outside the gene matches: 5. The CDR3 extends over 16 amino acids. Germline V gives CDR1 SGHNT, CDR2 YYREEE (reference sequence). The CDR3 loop reads CASSLATGGFTGELFF. As DNA, the CDR3 is TGTGCCAGCAGCTTGGCCACAGGGGGTTTCACCGGGGAGCTGTTTTTT.

The V call is TRBV12-3 or TRBV12-4, the J call TRBJ1-2; D gene unclear. V was clipped by 2 bases and J by 0 bases, with 16 bases between them. The CDR3 totals 17 residues. The CDR3 loop reads CASSLTSESPTNYGYTF. CDR3 bases: TGTGCCAGCAGTTTAACGTCTGAGAGTCCCACTAACTATGGCTACACCTTC.

V usage is TRBV12-3 or TRBV12-4 and J usage is TRBJ2-1, with 13 bases identical to TRBD2. V was pared by 4 bases and J by 2 bases, with 8 bases of the junction left unmatched. This CDR3 has 18 amino acids. CDR3 nucleotides: TGTGCCAGCAGTTACGTACTAGCGGGGGGGCCGACCTACAATGAGCAGTTCTTC. It encodes CASSYVLAGGPTYNEQFF.

The V gene is TRBV5-1, the J gene TRBJ2-3, with 10 bases matching TRBD2. V dropped 0 bases and J dropped 5; count of bases not matched to a gene: 12. The germline V gene has CDR1 SGHRS and CDR2 YFSETQ. The CDR3 runs 18 residues. CDR3 amino acids: CASSLGKSGRALRDTQYF. The CDR3 DNA is TGCGCCAGCAGCTTGGGGAAGAGCGGGAGGGCCTTGAGAGATACGCAGTATTTT.

The chain has TRBV7-9 and TRBJ2-1, with 9 bases matching TRBD2. CDR1 SEHNR and CDR2 FQNEAQ come from the germline V gene (reference sequence). V lost 5 bases, J lost 6 bases, and 5 bases stayed unmatched. The CDR3 consists of 14 residues. The CDR3 region has the DNA TGTGCCAGCAGCCCGCTGACTAGCGGCAATGAGCAGTTCTTC. Its protein is CASSPLTSGNEQFF. The full variable domain, rest sourced from reference TRBV7-9 and TRBJ2-1, is DTGVSQNPRHKITKRGQNVTFRCDPISEHNRLYWYRQTLGQGPEFLTYFQNEAQLEKSRLLSDRFSAERPKGSFSTLEIQRTEQGDSAMYLCASSPLTSGNEQFFGPGTRLTVL.

There are a few counts of this clonotype. This rearrangement joins TRBV6-6 to TRBJ2-6, with D uncertain. Deletions cut 8 bases from V and 3 bases from J, with 8 bases between. CDR3 length: 13 residues. Germline loops: CDR1 MNHNY, CDR2 SVGAGI (reference sequence). The CDR3 nucleotides read TGTGCCAGCTGTGGGTTTGGGGCCAACGTCCTGACTTTC. Its protein is CASCGFGANVLTF.

A few counts support this clonotype. This rearrangement joins TRBV20-1 to TRBJ2-5, with D tentatively TRBD1 (5 bases). Germline CDR1 and CDR2: DFQATT and SNEGSKA (reference sequence). V lost 0 bases to trimming and J lost 0 bases, with 14 bases between them. The CDR3 extends over 16 amino acids. The CDR3 sequence: CSARDTAGWNQETQYF. CDR3 DNA sequence: TGCAGTGCTAGAGATACGGCAGGGTGGAACCAAGAGACCCAGTACTTC.

The J gene is TRBJ1-1, the V gene TRBV7-9; D is uncertain. The CDR3 covers 15 residues. Trimming removed 1 base at V and 1 base at J, with 10 bases between. The germline CDR1 and CDR2 sequences are SEHNR and FQNEAQ (reference sequence). DNA for the CDR3: TGTGCCAGCAGCTTAGGGATGAGGGAGAACACTGAAGCTTTCTTT. The encoded protein is CASSLGMRENTEAFF.

This clonotype occurred a few times. V gene TRBV5-1 combines with J gene TRBJ1-1, with D possibly matching TRBD1 (6 bases). The CDR3 length is 16 residues. V was cut by 4 bases and J by 2 bases, with 18 bases left in between. Germline V gene data show CDR1 as SGHRS and CDR2 as YFSETQ. The CDR3 sequence is CASSPTPQGSNTEAFF. CDR3 nucleotides: TGCGCCAGCAGCCCGACCCCACAGGGTTCAAACACTGAAGCTTTCTTT.

This clonotype was observed at least ten times. This rearrangement joins TRBV5-1 to TRBJ2-7; 9 positions match TRBD2. This CDR3 region has 15 residues. From germline, CDR1 is SGHRS and CDR2 YFSETQ. The V and J ends lost 7 bases and 2 bases, in that order; junction bases with no gene match: 10. In nucleotides, the CDR3 is TGCGCCAGCCGATCCTCGACTAGCGGAACCTACGAGCAGTACTTC. The encoded protein is CASRSSTSGTYEQYF.

The chain carries TRBV24-1 and TRBJ1-2; D ambiguous. The germline CDR1 and CDR2 sequences are KGHDR and SFDVKD. Trimming took 3 bases from V and 8 from J, leaving 12 bases between them. The CDR3 sequence is 13 residues long. The CDR3 protein is CATSDGKVSGYTF. The CDR3 DNA sequence: TGTGCCACCAGTGATGGGAAGGTTTCCGGCTACACCTTC.

The V call is TRBV6-5, the J call TRBJ2-5; TRBD2 might be the D (5 bases). Trimming shortened V by 6 bases and J by 5 bases, and 19 bases separated the two germline ends. CDR3 length equals 15 residues. Germline values: CDR1 MNHEY, CDR2 SVGAGI. The DNA for the CDR3 is TGTGCCAGCAGGCCCCGGGGAGCTCTTCGGGAGACCCAGTACTTC. Its protein product is CASRPRGALRETQYF.

The rearrangement links TRBV9 to TRBJ2-4, with 8 nucleotides matching TRBD2. The CDR3 sequence is 19 residues long. Losses at the gene ends were 0 bases for V and 0 bases for J; bases not matched to a gene: 11. CDR1 is SGDLS, CDR2 YYNGEE, per germline. For the CDR3, the DNA is TGTGCCAGCAGCGTAGATGAGCCTGCCCTAGCGGGAGCCAAAAACATTCAGTACTTC. Its translation: CASSVDEPALAGAKNIQYF.

This CDR3 reads CASSEGTGEYEQYF. The CDR3 DNA reads as TGTGCCAGCAGTGAAGGGACAGGGGAGTACGAGCAGTACTTC. The chain couples TRBV2 to TRBJ2-7; 9 bases are a match to TRBD1. After removal of 1 base from V and 4 bases from J, the junction contained 2 bases not matched to a gene. This CDR3 region has 14 residues. Germline V gene data show CDR1 as SNHLY and CDR2 as FYNNEI.

This clonotype was counted a few times. The chain couples TRBV3-1 to TRBJ1-5; D remains unclear. The CDR3 consists of 15 residues. The V end lost 4 bases, the J end lost 3 bases, and 13 bases lay between the germline ends. Germline CDR1 reads LGHDT; CDR2 reads YNNKEL (reference sequence). The chain's CDR3 is CASSPGDTPNQPQHF. Written as DNA, the CDR3 is TGTGCCAGCAGCCCTGGGGATACTCCCAATCAGCCCCAGCATTTT. Drawing the rest from reference TRBV3-1 and TRBJ1-5, the complete variable domain is DTAVSQTPKYLVTQMGNDKSIKCEQNLGHDTMYWYKQDSKKFLKIMFSYNNKELIINETVPNRFSPKSPDKAHLNLHINSLELGDSAVYFCASSPGDTPNQPQHFGDGTRLSIL.